The T cell receptor beta chain described here comes from a study of blood T cell repertoires in COVID-19. Between the trimmed V and J ends, which lost 0 bases and 4 bases, there was a span of 16 bases. This CDR3 region has 16 residues. CDR1 is SGDLS and CDR2 is YYNGEE in the germline V gene. This table comes from immunoSEQ multiplex PCR, and its TCRdb copy is limited to in-frame clones, with some not included. The sample has 410,000 or so clones; approximately 91% are singletons. V and J are TRBV9 and TRBJ1-1; D is undetermined. The clonotype comes from a woman aged 35 to 49 with COVID-19, enrolled during active disease. The sequencing sample was made of peripheral blood. Here the CDR3 reads CASSVEAGYGSTEAFF. CDR3 DNA sequence: TGTGCCAGCAGCGTAGAAGCAGGTTACGGAAGCACTGAAGCTTTCTTT.